This TCR beta chain derives from a study of graft-versus-host responses after intestinal transplantation. Study-level background: Anti-thymocyte globulin induction was given to all recipients, followed by tacrolimus and steroids for roughly 3 years.

Regarding this clone: Its antigen remains unidentified.

Libraries were prepared by immunoSEQ multiplex PCR; TCRdb keeps only in-frame clonotypes and omits some of them. The data hold some 85,000 clones, with around 86% observed a single time. The CDR3 totals 14 residues. The V end lost 1 base, the J end lost 10 bases, and 16 bases lay between the germline ends. Germline-derived CDR1 and CDR2 are MNHNY and SVGAGI (reference sequence). The clonotype comes from a human donor who was the organ donor for an intestinal transplant. This chain links TRBV6-6 with TRBJ1-1, with D uncertain. The sample was unstimulated CD8+ T cells sorted from spleen or lymph node cells, taken before transplant. The CDR3 sequence: CASSYLLAGLGAFF. For the CDR3, the DNA is TGTGCCAGCAGTTACTTATTGGCCGGGCTCGGAGCTTTCTTT.